The 16 T cell receptor beta chains below come from one sample, sequenced in a study of blood T cell repertoires in COVID-19. Using immunoSEQ multiplex PCR, the repertoire was profiled, and TCRdb retains in-frame clones only, with some absent. The sample lists around 90,000 clones, 75% to 90% seen once, with approximately 15% in the top ten. Specimen: peripheral blood. The receptors were sampled from a male donor with acute or convalescent COVID-19.

There are a few counts of this clone. The chain links TRBV12-3 or TRBV12-4 to TRBJ1-4, with D maybe TRBD1 (6 bases). V gave up 4 bases and J gave up 17 bases, with 14 bases separating them. This CDR3 is built from 11 residues. As DNA, the CDR3 is TGTGCCAGCAGTTCCGGGACAAGAGTTTTTTTT. Protein: CASSSGTRVFF.

This chain joins TRBV9 and TRBJ1-6; TRBD1 might be the D (6 bases). This CDR3 region has 15 residues. Trimming took 0 bases from V and 5 from J, leaving 9 bases between them. The germline CDR1 and CDR2 sequences are SGDLS and YYNGEE. The chain's CDR3 is CASSVGAGDNSPLHF. CDR3 DNA sequence: TGTGCCAGCAGCGTAGGAGCAGGGGATAATTCACCCCTCCACTTT.

This sequence joins TRBV11-1 and TRBJ1-6; 7 nucleotides match TRBD1. The V gene end was trimmed by 2 bases and the J gene end by 6 bases; junction bases not matched to a gene: 4. This CDR3 has 15 amino acids. Germline V CDR1 and CDR2: SGHAT, FQDESV (reference sequence). The DNA for the CDR3 is TGTGCCAGCAGCTTAAACGACAGGGCTAATTCACCCCTCCACTTT. Its protein is CASSLNDRANSPLHF.

The rearrangement uses TRBV6-1 and TRBJ1-5; D remains ambiguous. V was trimmed by 1 base and J by 4 bases, leaving 11 bases between them. Per the germline V gene, CDR1 is MNHNS and CDR2 is SASEGT. The CDR3 has 15 amino acids. The DNA of the CDR3 is TGTGCCAGCAGTGAAGAGGCAGGATTAAATCAGCCCCAGCATTTT. Translating gives CASSEEAGLNQPQHF.

This clone is a singleton in its sample. The chain has TRBV30 and TRBJ1-5; TRBD1 might be the D (5 bases). The CDR3 length is 13 residues. The germline V gene encodes CDR1 GTSNPN and CDR2 SVGIG (reference sequence). V was cut by 4 bases and J by 3 bases, with 10 bases left in between. CDR3: CAWKAGPNQPQHF. For the CDR3, the DNA is TGTGCCTGGAAGGCAGGGCCCAATCAGCCCCAGCATTTT.

J is TRBJ1-2 and V is TRBV29-1; D remains unclear. The ends were cut back, 4 bases at V and 0 bases at J, with 9 bases in the middle. The germline V gene encodes CDR1 SQVTM and CDR2 ANQGSEA. The CDR3 runs to 13 residues. This chain's CDR3 is CSVGSPPNYGYTF. The DNA for the CDR3 is TGCAGCGTTGGTAGCCCCCCTAACTATGGCTACACCTTC.

The CDR3 loop reads CASSPRPGPTNTEAFF. As DNA, the CDR3 is TGTGCCAGCAGCCCAAGGCCAGGGCCGACGAACACTGAAGCTTTCTTT. V gene TRBV14 combines with J gene TRBJ1-1; weak D call: TRBD1 (5 bases). The germline CDR1 and CDR2 sequences are SGHDN and FVKESK. Trimming shortened V by 4 bases and J by 1 base, and 16 bases separated the two germline ends. The CDR3 totals 16 residues.

The chain is built from TRBV5-4 and TRBJ2-3, with a possible D match to TRBD2 (6 bases). The V gene's germline CDR1 is SGHNT and CDR2 YYREEE (reference sequence). CDR3 length equals 15 residues. V was pared by 4 bases and J by 1 base, with 13 bases between. The CDR3 coding sequence is TGTGCCAGCAGCCCAGCCGGGGGACGCACAGATACGCAGTATTTT. Amino acids: CASSPAGGRTDTQYF.

The chain is built from TRBV2 and TRBJ2-1; the D gene is possibly TRBD2 (5 bases). Germline loops: CDR1 SNHLY, CDR2 FYNNEI. The V gene lost 0 bases and the J gene lost 8 bases, with 8 bases spanning the gap. The CDR3 contains 13 residues. The CDR3 DNA sequence: TGTGCCAGCAGTGAAGCGACTATTCATGAGCAGTTCTTC. Amino acid sequence: CASSEATIHEQFF.

The rearrangement joins TRBV27 to TRBJ1-6, with a possible D match to TRBD1 (5 bases). The length of the CDR3 is 18 residues. CDR1 and CDR2 (germline): MNHEY, SMNVEV (reference sequence). The V and J ends lost 8 bases and 0 bases respectively, with 20 bases between them. The CDR3 loop reads CASSLSGLLSSYNSPLHF. The CDR3 DNA sequence: TGTGCCAGCTCTTTATCGGGACTCCTGAGCTCCTATAATTCACCCCTCCACTTT.

The chain carries TRBV5-1 and TRBJ1-4, with TRBD1 matching over 10 bases. J gave up 6 bases and V 4 bases, and 21 bases lay outside the gene matches. Germline V CDR1 and CDR2: SGHRS, YFSETQ. This CDR3 contains 20 residues. The CDR3 region has the DNA TGCGCCAGCAGCAAGTTGGGGGTTTCGGGACAGGGGAGAGGGGATGAAAAACTGTTTTTT. Its protein product is CASSKLGVSGQGRGDEKLFF.

This clone came up once. This chain links TRBV15 with TRBJ2-5; the match to TRBD2 covers 16 bases. This CDR3 is 19 amino acids long. Germline V CDR1 and CDR2: LNHNV, YYDKDF (reference sequence). V lost 5 bases to trimming and J lost 1 base; unmatched junction nucleotides: 10. The DNA of the CDR3 is TGTGCCACCAGCCCGGGACTAGCGGGGGGGAGGAGGGCCCAAGAGACCCAGTACTTC. This sequence encodes CATSPGLAGGRRAQETQYF.

In its sample, this clone was seen a few times. J is TRBJ1-1 and V is TRBV6-5, with TRBD1 as a possible D gene (6 bases). Deletions cut 5 bases from V and 4 bases from J, with 14 bases between. CDR3 size: 14 residues. Germline values: CDR1 MNHEY, CDR2 SVGAGI. The CDR3 region has the DNA TGTGCCAGCAGTCTACGGACAGTAGGCACTGAAGCTTTCTTT. The encoded protein is CASSLRTVGTEAFF.

This clone was detected only once. The chain has TRBV19 and TRBJ1-4, with D perhaps matching TRBD1 (5 bases). This CDR3 has 14 amino acids. The V end was cut by 5 bases, the J end by 2 bases, with 9 bases between. CDR1 is LNHDA, CDR2 SQIVND, per germline (reference sequence). The CDR3 loop is CASSSTVTNEKLFF. The CDR3 DNA reads as TGTGCCAGTAGTTCGACAGTCACTAATGAAAAACTGTTTTTT.

The rearrangement links TRBV19 to TRBJ2-7, with D maybe TRBD1 (6 bases). CDR1 is LNHDA and CDR2 is SQIVND in the germline V gene (reference sequence). This CDR3 has 15 residues. V lost 3 bases, J lost 0 bases, and 12 bases lay in between. This CDR3 is CASSISQGSSYEQYF. The DNA of the CDR3 is TGTGCCAGTAGTATTAGCCAGGGGAGCTCCTACGAGCAGTACTTC.

The chain recombines TRBV6-2 or TRBV6-3 with TRBJ1-5; D not certain. The CDR3 runs to 11 residues. Germline CDR1 reads MNHEY; CDR2 reads SVGEGT. The ends were cut back, 5 bases at V and 6 bases at J, with 5 bases in the middle. The CDR3: CASSHGQPQHF. The CDR3 nucleotides read TGTGCCAGCAGTCACGGTCAGCCCCAGCATTTT.